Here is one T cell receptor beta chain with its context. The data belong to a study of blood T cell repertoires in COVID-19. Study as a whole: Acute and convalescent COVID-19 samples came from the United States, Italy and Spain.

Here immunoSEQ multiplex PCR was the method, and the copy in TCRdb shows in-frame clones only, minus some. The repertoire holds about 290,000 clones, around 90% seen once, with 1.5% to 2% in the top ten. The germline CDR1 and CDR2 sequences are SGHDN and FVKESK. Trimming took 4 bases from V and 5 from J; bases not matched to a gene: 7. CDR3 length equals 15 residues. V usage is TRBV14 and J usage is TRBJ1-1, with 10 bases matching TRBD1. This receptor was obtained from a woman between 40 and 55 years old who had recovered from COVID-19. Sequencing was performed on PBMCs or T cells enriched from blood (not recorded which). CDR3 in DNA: TGTGCCAGCAGCCGTATCGACAGGGGGCGAACTGAAGCTTTCTTT. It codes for CASSRIDRGRTEAFF.